This TCR beta chain was captured in a study of blood T cell repertoires in COVID-19. Study context: The samples span acute and convalescent COVID-19 from the United States, Italy and Spain. The cDNA or gDNA used as material had been derived from T cells, B-cell-depleted T cells, or PBMCs.

This clone was recorded a few times. The authors' processing: Amplification from reference gene primers served as the basis for estimated nucleated cell counts. Clones were read by immunoSEQ multiplex PCR, and TCRdb kept only the in-frame ones, dropping some. That table supplies the V and J calls and clone size; D and trimming were determined from the DNA. The sample yields 200,000 to 250,000 clones, 88% seen once. CDR1 is GTSNPN and CDR2 is SVGIG in the germline V gene (reference sequence). Trimming shortened V by 0 bases and J by 2 bases, and 8 bases separated the two germline ends. The CDR3 is 14 residues long.

The specimen was peripheral blood. The gene calls are TRBV30 and TRBJ1-5; D possibly corresponds to TRBD1 (6 bases). The sequence came from a woman between 55 and 75 years old with acute or convalescent COVID-19. The CDR3 sequence is CAWSVEGGNQPQHF. CDR3 sequence (DNA): TGTGCCTGGAGTGTCGAGGGGGGCAATCAGCCCCAGCATTTT.